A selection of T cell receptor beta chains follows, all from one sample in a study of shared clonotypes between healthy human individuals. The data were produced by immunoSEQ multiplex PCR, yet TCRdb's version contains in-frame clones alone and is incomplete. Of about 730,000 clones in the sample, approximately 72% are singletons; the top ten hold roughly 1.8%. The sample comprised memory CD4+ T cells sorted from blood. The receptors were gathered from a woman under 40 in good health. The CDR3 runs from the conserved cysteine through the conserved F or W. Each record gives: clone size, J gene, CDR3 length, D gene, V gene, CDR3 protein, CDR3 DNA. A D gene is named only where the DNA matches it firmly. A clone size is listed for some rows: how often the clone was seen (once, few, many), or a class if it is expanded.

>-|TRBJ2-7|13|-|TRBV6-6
CASSASSVYEQYF
TGTGCCAGCAGCGCTAGCAGCGTGTACGAGCAGTACTTC
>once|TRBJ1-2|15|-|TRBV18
CASSPEQFDLYGYTF
TGTGCCAGCTCACCTGAGCAGTTCGACCTCTATGGCTACACCTTC
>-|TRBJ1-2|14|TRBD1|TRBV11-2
CASSSPTGGGGYTF
TGTGCCAGCAGCAGCCCGACAGGGGGGGGTGGCTACACCTTC
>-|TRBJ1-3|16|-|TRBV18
CASSPPPQSSGNTIYF
TGTGCCAGCTCACCACCCCCCCAAAGCTCTGGAAACACCATATATTTT
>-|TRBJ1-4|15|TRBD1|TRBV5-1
CASSLGDRGREKLFF
TGCGCCAGCAGCTTGGGAGACAGGGGACGTGAAAAACTGTTTTTT
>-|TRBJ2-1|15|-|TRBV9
CASSGDPGPINEQFF
TGTGCCAGCAGCGGAGACCCTGGGCCGATCAATGAGCAGTTCTTC
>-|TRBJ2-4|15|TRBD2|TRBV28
CASSGLAGLRNIQYF
TGTGCCAGCAGTGGACTAGCGGGATTAAGAAACATTCAGTACTTC
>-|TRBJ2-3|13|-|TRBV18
CASSPPAGDTQYF
TGTGCCAGCTCACCACCGGCGGGAGATACGCAGTATTTT
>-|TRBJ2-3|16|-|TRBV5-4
CASSLMKGSRTDTQYF
TGTGCCAGCAGCCTGATGAAGGGAAGCCGCACAGATACGCAGTATTTT
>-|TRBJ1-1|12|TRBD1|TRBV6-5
CASSGQGLTAFF
TGTGCCAGCAGTGGACAGGGGTTGACAGCTTTCTTT
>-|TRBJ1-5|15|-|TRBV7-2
CASSLAGQIGQPQHF
TGTGCCAGCAGCTTAGCCGGACAGATTGGTCAGCCCCAGCATTTT
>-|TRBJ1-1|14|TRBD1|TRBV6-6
CASFKGQGRIEAFF
TGTGCCAGCTTTAAAGGACAGGGGAGAATAGAAGCTTTCTTT
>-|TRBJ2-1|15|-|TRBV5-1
CASSLGDTNYNEQFF
TGCGCCAGCAGCTTGGGGGACACGAACTACAATGAGCAGTTCTTC
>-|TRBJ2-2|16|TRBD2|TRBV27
CASRAGLGRSTGELFF
TGTGCCAGCCGTGCTGGTCTCGGGAGGAGCACCGGGGAGCTGTTTTTT
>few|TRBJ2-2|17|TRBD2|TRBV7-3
CASSSRSVTSGMGKLFF
TGTGCCAGCAGCTCGAGGAGCGTGACTAGCGGGATGGGGAAGCTGTTTTTT
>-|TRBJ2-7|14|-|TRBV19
CASSIRAGLYEQYF
TGTGCCAGTAGTATAAGGGCAGGGCTCTACGAGCAGTACTTC
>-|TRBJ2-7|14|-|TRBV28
CASNPGGRSYEQYF
TGTGCCAGCAACCCAGGGGGGAGGTCCTACGAGCAGTACTTC
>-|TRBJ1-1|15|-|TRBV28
CASGSGGTGSNEAFF
TGTGCCAGCGGGTCTGGGGGGACTGGCAGCAATGAAGCTTTCTTT
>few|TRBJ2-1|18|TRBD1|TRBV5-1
CASSLWTGGRSSYNEQFF
TGCGCCAGCAGCTTATGGACAGGGGGCAGGAGCTCCTACAATGAGCAGTTCTTC
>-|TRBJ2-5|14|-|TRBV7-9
CASSRHRDQETQYF
TGTGCCAGCAGCCGGCACAGGGACCAAGAGACCCAGTACTTC
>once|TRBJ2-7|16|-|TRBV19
CASSTRLDGILYEQYF
TGTGCCAGTAGTACAAGACTAGATGGGATCCTCTACGAGCAGTACTTC
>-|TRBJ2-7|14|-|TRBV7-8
CASSLGRASDEQYF
TGTGCCAGCAGCTTAGGGAGGGCCTCCGACGAGCAGTACTTC
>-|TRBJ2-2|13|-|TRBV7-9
CASSLSPGGELFF
TGTGCCAGCAGCTTGAGTCCGGGCGGGGAGCTGTTTTTT
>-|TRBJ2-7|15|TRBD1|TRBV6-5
CASSYGGTGGGEQYF
TGTGCCAGCAGTTACGGAGGGACAGGGGGAGGCGAGCAGTACTTC
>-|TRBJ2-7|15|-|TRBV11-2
CASSPIKERNYEQYF
TGTGCCAGCAGCCCAATAAAGGAGCGTAATTACGAGCAGTACTTC
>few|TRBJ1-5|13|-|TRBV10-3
CAISEEGFQPQHF
TGTGCCATCAGTGAGGAAGGGTTTCAGCCCCAGCATTTT
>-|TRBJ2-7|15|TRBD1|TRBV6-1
CASSERTGAGYEQYF
TGTGCCAGCAGTGAGAGGACAGGGGCGGGCTACGAGCAGTACTTC
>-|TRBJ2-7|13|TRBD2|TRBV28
CASLAGGPGEQYF
TGTGCCTCCCTAGCGGGAGGGCCTGGCGAGCAGTACTTC
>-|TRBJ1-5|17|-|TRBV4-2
CASSQDVTAVSIGAQHF
TGTGCCAGCAGCCAAGATGTTACGGCGGTCTCGATTGGAGCCCAGCATTTT
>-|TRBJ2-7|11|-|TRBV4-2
CASSPYGEQYF
TGTGCCAGCAGCCCCTACGGGGAGCAGTACTTC
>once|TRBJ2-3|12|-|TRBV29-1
CSALQGSDTQYF
TGCAGCGCCCTACAGGGATCCGATACGCAGTATTTT
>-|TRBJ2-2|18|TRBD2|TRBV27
CASSPILTGTKNTGELFF
TGTGCCAGCAGTCCGATACTGACCGGGACTAAGAACACCGGGGAGCTGTTTTTT
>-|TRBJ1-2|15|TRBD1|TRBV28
CASRPWTGGNYGYTF
TGTGCCAGCAGGCCGTGGACAGGGGGTAACTATGGCTACACCTTC
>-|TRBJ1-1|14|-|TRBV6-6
CASRGGTKNTEAFF
TGTGCCAGCAGGGGAGGGACAAAGAACACTGAAGCTTTCTTT
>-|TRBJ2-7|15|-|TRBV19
CASSIEGPLPYEQYF
TGTGCCAGTAGTATAGAAGGACCCCTTCCCTACGAGCAGTACTTC
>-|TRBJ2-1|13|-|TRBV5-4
CASSLKGGNEQFF
TGTGCCAGCAGCTTGAAGGGTGGGAATGAGCAGTTCTTC
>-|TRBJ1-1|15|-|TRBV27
CASRPVGGKDTEAFF
TGTGCCAGCAGGCCCGTGGGGGGGAAAGACACTGAAGCTTTCTTT
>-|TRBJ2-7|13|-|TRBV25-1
CASSVEGAGEQYF
TGTGCCAGCAGTGTCGAGGGGGCGGGGGAGCAGTACTTC
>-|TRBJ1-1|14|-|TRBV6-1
CASGFDRSGTEAFF
TGTGCCAGCGGGTTCGACAGGTCGGGTACTGAAGCTTTCTTT
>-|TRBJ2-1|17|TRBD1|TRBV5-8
CASITGLGTGVSDEQFF
TGTGCCAGCATCACTGGTCTCGGGACAGGGGTCAGTGATGAGCAGTTCTTC
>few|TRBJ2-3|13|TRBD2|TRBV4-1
CASSQTSADTQYF
TGCGCCAGCAGCCAGACTAGCGCAGATACGCAGTATTTT
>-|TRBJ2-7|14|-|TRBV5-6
CASSRTTSSYEQYF
TGTGCCAGCAGCAGGACTACAAGCTCCTACGAGCAGTACTTC
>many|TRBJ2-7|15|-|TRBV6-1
CASSPRGSLSYEQYF
TGTGCCAGCAGCCCCAGGGGATCCCTCTCCTACGAGCAGTACTTC
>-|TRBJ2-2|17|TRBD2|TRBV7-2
CASSLVSSGANTGELFF
TGTGCCAGCAGCTTAGTTTCTAGCGGAGCGAACACCGGGGAGCTGTTTTTT
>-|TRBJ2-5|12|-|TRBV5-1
CASSLAGEAQYF
TGCGCCAGCAGCTTGGCTGGGGAAGCCCAGTACTTC
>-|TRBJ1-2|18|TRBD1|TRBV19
CASSGHSGTGVMRRSYTF
TGTGCCAGTAGTGGACACTCCGGGACAGGGGTCATGCGGCGGAGCTACACCTTC
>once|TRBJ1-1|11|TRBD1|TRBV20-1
CRGQGGTEAFF
TGCAGGGGACAGGGCGGCACTGAAGCTTTCTTT
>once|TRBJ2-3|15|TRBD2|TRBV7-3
CASSLMAGGTDTQYF
TGTGCCAGCAGCTTAATGGCGGGAGGCACAGATACGCAGTATTTT
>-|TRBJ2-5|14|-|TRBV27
CASSQGPVRETQYF
TGTGCCAGCAGTCAGGGACCGGTAAGGGAGACCCAGTACTTC
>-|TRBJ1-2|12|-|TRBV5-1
CASNRQYYGYTF
TGCGCCAGCAACCGGCAGTACTATGGCTACACCTTC
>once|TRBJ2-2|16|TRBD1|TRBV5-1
CASSSGAGQGNGELFF
TGCGCCAGCAGCTCTGGTGCTGGACAGGGGAACGGGGAGCTGTTTTTT
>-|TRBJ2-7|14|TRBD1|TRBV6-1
CASSEKPAGGEQYF
TGTGCCAGCAGTGAAAAACCGGCAGGGGGCGAGCAGTACTTC
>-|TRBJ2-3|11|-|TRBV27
CASSSGVTQYF
TGTGCCAGCAGTTCGGGGGTAACGCAGTATTTT
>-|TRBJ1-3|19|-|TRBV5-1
CASSFTGDLSTTSGNTIYF
TGCGCCAGCAGCTTTACCGGGGACCTTTCTACCACTTCTGGAAACACCATATATTTT